Sequencing of this T cell receptor (beta chain) was carried out in a study of T cell responses to AZD1222 COVID-19 vaccine. Study results and limitations: Close to half of all spike-specific TCRs reportedly target regions of the variants that are unmutated. There were mostly white British donors and more females than males, and clonal diversity was possibly underestimated.

With regard to this clone: Its antigen is not identified.

The V gene's germline CDR1 is MDHEN and CDR2 SYDVKM. Trimming at V came to 3 bases and at J to 6 bases, leaving 2 bases not matched to a gene. There are 13 residues in the CDR3. Sequencing was performed with immunoSEQ multiplex PCR; in TCRdb, only in-frame clones are kept and a portion is missing. Of about 120,000 clones in the sample, 90% were seen once. The chain is built from TRBV28 and TRBJ1-5, with TRBD1 identical over 7 bases. Specimen: peripheral blood, collected 28 days after the second dose of the MenACWY control vaccine. The sequence was obtained from an adult who received the MenACWY meningococcal vaccine as a control. CDR3 sequence reads: CASSFQGGQPQHF. DNA for the CDR3: TGTGCCAGCAGTTTTCAGGGGGGTCAGCCCCAGCATTTT.